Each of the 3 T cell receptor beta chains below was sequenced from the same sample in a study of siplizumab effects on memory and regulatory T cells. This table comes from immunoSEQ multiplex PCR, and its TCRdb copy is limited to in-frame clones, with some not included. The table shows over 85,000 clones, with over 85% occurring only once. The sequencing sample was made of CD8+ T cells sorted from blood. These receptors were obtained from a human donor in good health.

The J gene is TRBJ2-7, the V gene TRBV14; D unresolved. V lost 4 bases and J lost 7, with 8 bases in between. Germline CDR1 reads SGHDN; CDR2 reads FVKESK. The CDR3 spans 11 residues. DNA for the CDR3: TGTGCCAGCAGCCGGGATTATGAGCAGTACTTC. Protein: CASSRDYEQYF.

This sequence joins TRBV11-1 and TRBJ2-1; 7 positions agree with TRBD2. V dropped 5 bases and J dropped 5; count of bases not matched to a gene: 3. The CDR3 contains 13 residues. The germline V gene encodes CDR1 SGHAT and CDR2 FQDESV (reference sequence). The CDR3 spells CASSQGLNNEQFF. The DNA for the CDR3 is TGTGCCAGCAGCCAGGGACTAAACAATGAGCAGTTCTTC.

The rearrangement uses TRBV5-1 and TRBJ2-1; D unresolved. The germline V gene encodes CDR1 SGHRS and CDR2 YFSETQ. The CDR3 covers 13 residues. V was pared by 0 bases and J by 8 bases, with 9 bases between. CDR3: CASSLADLDEQFF. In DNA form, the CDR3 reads TGCGCCAGCAGCTTGGCCGATCTTGATGAGCAGTTCTTC.